These 20 T cell receptor beta chains came from one sample sequenced in a study of blood T cell repertoires in COVID-19. Sequencing was performed with immunoSEQ multiplex PCR; in TCRdb, only in-frame clones are kept and a portion is missing. Of some 150,000 clones detected, 87% appear once; the ten largest clones hold around 4.6%. Source material: peripheral blood. Receptor source: a woman aged 55-70 years with active or convalescent COVID-19.

This chain connects TRBV4-3 to TRBJ1-1, with D possibly being TRBD1 (5 bases). The CDR3 is 15 amino acids. V lost 1 base and J lost 0, with 9 bases in between. Germline CDR1 is LGHNA and CDR2 is YSLEER. CDR3 DNA sequence: TGCGCCAGCAGCCAAGCGCACAGGTTGAACACTGAAGCTTTCTTT. As protein: CASSQAHRLNTEAFF.

The chain uses TRBV10-2 and TRBJ2-2, with a weak D call TRBD1 (5 bases). Germline V gene data show CDR1 as WSHSY and CDR2 as SAAADI. This CDR3 comprises 14 residues. V was trimmed by 5 bases and J by 3 bases, leaving 10 bases between them. CDR3 in amino acids: CASSLDSYTGELFF. The CDR3 nucleotides are TGCGCCAGCAGTCTTGACAGTTACACCGGGGAGCTGTTTTTT.

V gene TRBV30 combines with J gene TRBJ2-1, with TRBD1 identical over 8 bases. V shed 0 bases, J shed 8 bases, and the junction held 12 bases outside the gene matches. The CDR3 length is 16 residues. CDR1 GTSNPN and CDR2 SVGIG come from the germline V gene (reference sequence). CDR3 loop: CAWSVTGQGRIDEQFF. The DNA for the CDR3 is TGTGCCTGGAGTGTAACCGGACAGGGACGGATAGATGAGCAGTTCTTC.

The chain combines TRBV15 with TRBJ1-1; TRBD1 is a possible D gene (6 bases). Trimming stripped 8 bases from V and 5 bases from J, with 15 bases between. Germline V gene lookup returns CDR1 LNHNV and CDR2 YYDKDF (reference sequence). The length of the CDR3 is 13 residues. The chain's CDR3 is CATSDRLVTEAFF. CDR3 nucleotide sequence: TGTGCCACCTCCGACAGGTTGGTGACTGAAGCTTTCTTT.

The gene calls are TRBV28 and TRBJ1-2; 9 nucleotides match TRBD1. Germline assignment: CDR1 MDHEN and CDR2 SYDVKM. The ends lost 3 bases at V and 8 bases at J; junction bases unmatched: 16. The CDR3 runs 17 residues. The CDR3 DNA reads TGTGCCAGCAGTTTGCCGGGACAGGGAAGAGACTCCTTCGGCTACACCTTC. Residues: CASSLPGQGRDSFGYTF.

The genes are TRBV2 and TRBJ2-2; D is uncertain. V gave up 10 bases and J gave up 6 bases, with 15 bases separating them. The germline V gene encodes CDR1 SNHLY and CDR2 FYNNEI. CDR3 length: 13 residues. The DNA of the CDR3 is TGTGCCACCTTACCCGAAGCGCCCGGGGAGCTGTTTTTT. It translates to CATLPEAPGELFF.

This clone was recorded only once. V is TRBV6-5 and J is TRBJ1-5; weak D call: TRBD1 (5 bases). In germline, CDR1 is MNHEY, CDR2 SVGAGI. This CDR3 region has 14 residues. V lost 7 bases, J lost 7 bases, and 17 bases lay in between. The CDR3, as DNA: TGTGCCAGCAAGGATGGGAAGGGGTTCCAGCCCCAGCATTTT. Amino acids: CASKDGKGFQPQHF.

V is TRBV7-9 and J is TRBJ2-7, with a weak D call TRBD2 (5 bases). This CDR3 region has 12 residues. In germline, CDR1 is SEHNR, CDR2 FQNEAQ (reference sequence). V was cut by 4 bases and J by 3 bases, with 7 bases left in between. As DNA, the CDR3 is TGTGCCAGCAGCTGGGCGGGCTACGAGCAGTACTTC. Protein: CASSWAGYEQYF.

The rearrangement uses TRBV2 and TRBJ2-7, with a tentative D call TRBD1 (5 bases). The CDR3 loop spans 15 amino acids. Between the trimmed V and J ends, which lost 2 bases and 1 base, there was a span of 12 bases. Per germline, CDR1 SNHLY and CDR2 FYNNEI. The CDR3 DNA reads TGTGCCAGCAGTGAATCGATACAGGTTTCCTACGAGCAGTACTTC. Protein product: CASSESIQVSYEQYF.

The sample holds one count of this clone. CDR3 nucleotide sequence: TGTGCCAGCAGCCAAGCGACAGGTAAGCAGTACTTC. Translated: CASSQATGKQYF. The chain uses TRBV3-1 (or the pseudogene TRBV3-2) and TRBJ2-7; possibly TRBD1 for D (6 bases). Trimming took off 1 base at V and 8 bases at J, with 9 bases between the two ends. From germline, CDR1 is LGHDT and CDR2 YNNKEL (reference sequence). This CDR3 is built from 12 residues.

The CDR3 nucleotides are TGTGCCAGCAGTGCAGGTCTGTCGGGGACTGAAGCTTTCTTT. Its protein is CASSAGLSGTEAFF. This chain links TRBV2 with TRBJ1-1, with unresolved D. Trimming took 4 bases from V and 5 from J, leaving 14 bases between them. The CDR3 length is 14 residues. Germline CDR1 is SNHLY and CDR2 is FYNNEI.

The chain has TRBV9 and TRBJ2-3; D uncertain. Germline lookup yields CDR1 SGDLS and CDR2 YYNGEE. This CDR3 has 16 residues. Trimming removed 4 bases from V and 3 bases from J, with 18 bases in between. DNA for the CDR3: TGTGCCAGCAGCCCAGAGGCAGCACTGTGGACAGATACGCAGTATTTT. It yields the protein CASSPEAALWTDTQYF.

The chain links TRBV11-3 to TRBJ2-2; 7 bases are a match to TRBD2. CDR3 length: 17 amino acids. V shed 5 bases and J 0 bases; nucleotides not matched to a gene: 9. Germline lookup yields CDR1 SGHNT and CDR2 YENEEA. The CDR3 reads CASSPNPAGTNTGELFF. The CDR3 DNA follows: TGTGCCAGCAGCCCAAATCCAGCGGGGACGAACACCGGGGAGCTGTTTTTT.

The rearrangement uses TRBV7-6 and TRBJ2-3, with 10 bases matching TRBD1. The junction had 6 bases not matched to a gene; V was cut back by 5 bases and J by 1 base. The CDR3 totals 16 residues. Germline CDR1 SGHVS, CDR2 FNYEAQ. The CDR3 nucleotides are TGTGCCAGCAGCGCGCAGACAGGGGGCGGCACAGATACGCAGTATTTT. Protein product: CASSAQTGGGTDTQYF.

The chain has TRBV10-3 and TRBJ1-2, with a tentative D call TRBD1 (5 bases). V gave up 11 bases and J gave up 9 bases, with 22 bases separating them. There are 13 residues in the CDR3. The germline CDR1 and CDR2 sequences are ENHRY and SYGVKD. In DNA, the CDR3 is TGTGCCGTCTCCCGGGACTTCCCTAACCGCTACACCTTC. Translation: CAVSRDFPNRYTF.

The V and J genes are TRBV27 and TRBJ1-2, with D uncertain. This CDR3 spans 15 amino acids. CDR1 MNHEY and CDR2 SMNVEV come from the germline V gene (reference sequence). The ends were cut back, 0 bases at V and 4 bases at J, with 12 bases in the middle. CDR3 sequence (DNA): TGTGCCAGCAGTTTATCGTTCGAGGTGGGCTATGGCTACACCTTC. Amino acid sequence: CASSLSFEVGYGYTF.

V gene TRBV19 combines with J gene TRBJ1-5, with D unclear. V lost 5 bases to trimming and J lost 6 bases, with 8 bases between them. The CDR3 extends over 12 amino acids. Germline values: CDR1 LNHDA, CDR2 SQIVND (reference sequence). The CDR3 loop is CASSGSGQPQHF. DNA of the CDR3: TGTGCCAGTAGTGGAAGCGGTCAGCCCCAGCATTTT.

This sequence joins TRBV7-8 and TRBJ2-3; D is unresolved. The V and J ends lost 5 bases and 3 bases respectively, with 15 bases between them. The germline CDR1 and CDR2 sequences are SGHVS and FQNEAQ. The CDR3 spans 15 residues. This chain's CDR3 is CASSAARVGTDTQYF. In DNA, the CDR3 is TGTGCCAGCAGCGCCGCCCGGGTCGGGACAGATACGCAGTATTTT.

The rearrangement uses TRBV27 and TRBJ1-1; D is unresolved. Germline CDR1 is MNHEY and CDR2 is SMNVEV (reference sequence). The CDR3 runs 17 residues. Trimming took 3 bases from V and 0 from J, leaving 17 bases between them. CDR3 DNA sequence: TGTGCCAGCAGTTTCTCCCTTTTTTCGAACATGAACACTGAAGCTTTCTTT. Its translation: CASSFSLFSNMNTEAFF.

This clone occurred once. The CDR3 nucleotides are TGTGCCAGCAGCTTAAATTGGGACAGACTCCCTCGTGGAGCTTTCTTT. Its translation is CASSLNWDRLPRGAFF. The V and J genes are TRBV11-2 and TRBJ1-1, with TRBD1 matching over 7 bases. Unmatched junction bases numbered 16, after V lost 2 bases and J lost 10 bases. CDR3 length: 16 residues. Germline-derived CDR1 and CDR2 are SGHAT and FQNNGV.